This record concerns one T cell receptor beta chain sequence. Trimming pared 6 bases from V and 4 bases from J, leaving 19 bases between. The germline CDR1 and CDR2 sequences are DFQATT and SNEGSKA (reference sequence). The CDR3 covers 15 residues. Generated by immunoSEQ multiplex PCR, the TCRdb table keeps only in-frame clones and is missing some. The repertoire holds around 140,000 clones, with more than 75% as singletons. The data originate from a study of blood T cell repertoires in COVID-19. The sequencing sample was made of peripheral blood. The chain uses TRBV20-1 and TRBJ2-1, with D possibly being TRBD1 (6 bases). The TCR sequence derives from a human donor with acute or convalescent COVID-19. The donor label of this sample is uncertain. Written as DNA, the CDR3 is TGCAGTGCAAGTGGTTCGACAGGACCGTACAATGAGCAGTTCTTC. Amino acids: CSASGSTGPYNEQFF.